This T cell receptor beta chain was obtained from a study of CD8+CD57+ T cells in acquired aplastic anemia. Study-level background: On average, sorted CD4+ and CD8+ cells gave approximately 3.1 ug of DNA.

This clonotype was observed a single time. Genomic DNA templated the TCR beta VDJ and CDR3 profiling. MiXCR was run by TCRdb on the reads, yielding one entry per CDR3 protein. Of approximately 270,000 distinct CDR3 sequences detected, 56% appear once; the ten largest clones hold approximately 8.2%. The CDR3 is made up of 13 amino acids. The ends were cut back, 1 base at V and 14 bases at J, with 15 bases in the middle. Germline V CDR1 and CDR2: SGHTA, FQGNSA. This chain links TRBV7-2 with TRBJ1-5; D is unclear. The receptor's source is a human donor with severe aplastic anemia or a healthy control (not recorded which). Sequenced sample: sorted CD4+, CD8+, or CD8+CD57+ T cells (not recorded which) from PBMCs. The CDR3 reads CASSLEVSGYEHF. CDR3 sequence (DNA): TGTGCCAGCAGCTTAGAGGTATCGGGCTACGAGCATTTT.